This TCR beta chain was profiled in a study of regulatory T cells in long-lasting Graves disease. Study overall: Freshly diagnosed Graves' patients had used antithyroid drugs for under 3 months.

This clonotype was seen a few times. The antigen remains undetermined. Libraries of TCR beta came from iRepertoire HTBI primers plus Arm-PCR of CDR3 regions. TCRdb recomputed calls from the multiplex PCR reads with MiXCR, one row per CDR3 protein. The sample has under 450,000 distinct CDR3 sequences; about 11% are singletons. Stated time point: newly diagnosed GD, antithyroid drugs for less than 3 months. PBMC RNA served as the TCR library source. Study-wide results and limits: Whereas 966 public clonotypes were shared by new patients, persistent patients shared more, at some 2,900.

These records were also assigned to another study, of T cells in Graves' hyperthyroidism and ophthalmopathy. That work states: Orbital computed tomography and thyroid ultrasound, together with serum TRAb and thyroxine and clinical symptoms, were used for diagnoses.

This clonotype originated in a young woman with Graves disease. The sample here was peripheral blood mononuclear cells (PBMCs), taken at new diagnosis, from a patient treated with antithyroid drugs.

The CDR3: CASSLTQRDEQFF. CDR3 DNA sequence: TGTGCCAGCAGCTTAACCCAGCGGGATGAGCAGTTCTTC. This chain links TRBV7-9 with TRBJ2-1; D is perhaps TRBD2 (6 bases). Germline V gene sequence: CDR1 SEHNR, CDR2 FQNEAQ (reference sequence). V lost 2 bases to trimming and J lost 8 bases, with 10 bases between them. The CDR3 length is 13 residues. Variable domain in full (rest from reference TRBV7-9 and TRBJ2-1): DTGVSQNPRHKITKRGQNVTFRCDPISEHNRLYWYRQTLGQGPEFLTYFQNEAQLEKSRLLSDRFSAERPKGSFSTLEIQRTEQGDSAMYLCASSLTQRDEQFFGPGTRLTVL.